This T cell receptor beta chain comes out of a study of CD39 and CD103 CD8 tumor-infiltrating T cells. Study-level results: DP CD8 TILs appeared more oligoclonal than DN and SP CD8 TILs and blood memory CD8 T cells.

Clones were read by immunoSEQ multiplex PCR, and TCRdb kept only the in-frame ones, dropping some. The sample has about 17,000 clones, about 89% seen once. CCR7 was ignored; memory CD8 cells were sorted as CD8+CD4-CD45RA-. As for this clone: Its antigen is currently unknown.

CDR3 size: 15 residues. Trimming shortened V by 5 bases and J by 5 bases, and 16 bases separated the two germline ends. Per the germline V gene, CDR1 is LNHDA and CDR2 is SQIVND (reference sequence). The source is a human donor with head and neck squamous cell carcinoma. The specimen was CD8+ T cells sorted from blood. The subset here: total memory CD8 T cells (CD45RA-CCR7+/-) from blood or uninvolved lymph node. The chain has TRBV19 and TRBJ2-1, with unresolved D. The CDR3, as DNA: TGTGCCAGTAGTGGCGGCAGCCTGACAAACAATGAGCAGTTCTTC. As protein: CASSGGSLTNNEQFF.